This is a list of T cell receptor beta chains from one sample in a study of T cells in Graves' hyperthyroidism and ophthalmopathy. A single record per CDR3 protein comes from TCRdb applying MiXCR to the multiplex PCR reads. The sample consists of under 300,000 distinct CDR3 sequences, 20% to 25% of them appearing once. Specimen: blood. Receptors originate from a man aged 25-45 years with Graves' ophthalmopathy. Each CDR3 is given with its conserved first and last residue. Expanded clones get a size class; other rows say once, few or many, or leave the size out.

J: TRBJ1-2; V: TRBV5-1; size: NA; CDR3: CASSDGDNRYGYTF
J: TRBJ1-1; V: TRBV28; size: many; CDR3: CASSLQVEAFF
J: TRBJ2-5; V: TRBV2; size: few; CDR3: CASSEAPPPQGGRETQYF
J: TRBJ2-7; V: TRBV6-5; size: few; CDR3: CASSYSGDQWYEQYF
J: TRBJ2-1; V: TRBV27; size: few; CDR3: CASSGGELAFYNEQFF
J: TRBJ2-4; V: TRBV20-1; size: NA; CDR3: CSAGDRGAKNIQYF
J: TRBJ1-2; V: TRBV3-1; size: many; CDR3: CASSQRAHGYTF
J: TRBJ2-5; V: TRBV12-3/TRBV12-4; size: many; CDR3: CASNLWDREEQETQYF
J: TRBJ2-2; V: TRBV7-9; size: NA; CDR3: CTSTSGLVVFTGELFF
J: TRBJ1-5; V: TRBV20-1; size: few; CDR3: CSASSGGSQPQHF
J: TRBJ2-7; V: TRBV29-1; size: many; CDR3: CSVGRSLAGSRGYEQYF
J: TRBJ2-3; V: TRBV27; size: NA; CDR3: CASSGGLAGDTDTRYF
J: TRBJ2-3; V: TRBV19; size: NA; CDR3: CASTAGLGTDTQYF
J: TRBJ1-2; V: TRBV4-1; size: few; CDR3: CASSQEGEGPTNYGYTF
J: TRBJ2-7; V: TRBV18; size: few; CDR3: CASSPPKAGTYEQYF
J: TRBJ1-3; V: TRBV12-5; size: NA; CDR3: CASGSPRRAAETGNTIYF
J: TRBJ2-5; V: TRBV11-2; size: many; CDR3: CASSLGSGPEGETQYF
J: TRBJ2-1; V: TRBV12-3/TRBV12-4; size: many; CDR3: CASSPPGLAGGAYNEQFF
J: TRBJ2-2; V: TRBV29-1; size: NA; CDR3: CSVGVPGGTGELFF
J: TRBJ1-1; V: TRBV20-1; size: many; CDR3: CSAGTGVVTEAFF
J: TRBJ2-3; V: TRBV20-1; size: many; CDR3: CSASHGRAVGDTQYF
J: TRBJ1-3; V: TRBV11-2; size: NA; CDR3: CASSFYSVSSGNTIYF
J: TRBJ1-6; V: TRBV19; size: NA; CDR3: CASSATGRNSPLHF
J: TRBJ2-7; V: TRBV2; size: NA; CDR3: CASSYRDRVEYEQYF
J: TRBJ2-3; V: TRBV7-9; size: NA; CDR3: CASSAISPTDTQYF
J: TRBJ2-7; V: TRBV6-1; size: many; CDR3: CASTDRLAEGEYF
J: TRBJ2-1; V: TRBV12-3/TRBV12-4; size: few; CDR3: CASSPPGEQFF